The clone carrying this T cell receptor beta chain was detected a few times. Its antigen is unknown. The data stem from a study of CD8+CD57+ T cells in acquired aplastic anemia. For the study at large: The DNA of sorted CD4+ and CD8+ cells averaged 3.2 ug. Study findings and constraints: For CD8+ Simpson's diversity, patients and controls showed no significant difference.

The authors sequenced patients whose flow cytometry had shown CD8+CD57+ cell expansion. The study profiled TCR beta VDJ and CDR3 using genomic DNA as template. TCRdb ran MiXCR on the reads and lists one entry per CDR3 protein. This sample has 150,000 to 200,000 distinct CDR3 sequences, with about 50% found just once. The sequenced sample was sorted CD4+, CD8+, or CD8+CD57+ T cells (not recorded which) from PBMCs. The sequence was collected from a human donor with aplastic anemia.

CDR3 sequence: CAWIIRDRHGYTF. DNA for the CDR3: TGTGCCTGGATTATCAGGGACAGGCATGGCTACACCTTC. The chain is built from TRBV30 and TRBJ1-2, with 8 bases lining up with TRBD1. In germline, CDR1 is GTSNPN, CDR2 SVGIG (reference sequence). The CDR3 sequence is 13 residues long. V gave up 4 bases and J gave up 6 bases; unmatched junction bases: 7.